The clone carrying this T cell receptor (beta chain) was counted only a few times. Its antigen is unknown. PCR used 60 Vbeta primers and 13 Jbeta primers. TCRdb's table, derived via immunoSEQ multiplex PCR, lists solely in-frame clones and lacks some. The sample carries more than 50,000 clones, approximately 80% recorded once. V was trimmed by 3 bases and J by 0 bases, leaving 16 bases between them. Germline values: CDR1 MNHEY, CDR2 SMNVEV (reference sequence). The CDR3 covers 17 residues. The sample originates from a study of cytomegalovirus exposure and HLA in healthy donors. Regarding the study as a whole: Later analysis demonstrated an association between a missense DCLRE1C variant and TCR beta V- and J-gene trimming. TCR beta sequences reportedly predicted most subjects' HLA-A and HLA-B alleles accurately.

The chain carries TRBV27 and TRBJ2-3; D is possibly TRBD1 (6 bases). Sequenced: PBMCs. This TCR came from a female donor in good health and CMV-seronegative. DNA of the CDR3: TGTGCCAGCAGTTTTATAAGTGGGGGCCTAAGCACAGATACGCAGTATTTT. It is translated as CASSFISGGLSTDTQYF.